The present T cell receptor beta chain was sequenced within a study of cytomegalovirus exposure and HLA in healthy donors (dated by TCRdb to between 2016 and 2019). Looking at the study overall: According to an earlier analysis of a few hundred of the donors, roughly 180 million T cells yielded 95 million to 140 million unique TCR beta sequences and about 300 Gb of sequence data. An early release that covered roughly 600 HLA-typed donors contained around 300 gigabases of sequencing data and tens of millions of unique TCR sequences. The genetic ancestry cluster associated with self-reported Caucasian donors included roughly four fifths of the 300 to 400 genotyped donors. The study aimed to test whether signatures of past pathogen exposure could be identified by cataloging public T cell receptors. Using immunosequencing, the study profiled T cell repertoires from 500 to 800 subjects and related those repertoires to cytomegalovirus serostatus. Along with the roughly 670-subject first cohort, a separate validation cohort of approximately 110 different subjects was used. High-throughput TCR immunosequencing, statistical association of individual TCRs with disease status, and machine learning were combined to predict cytomegalovirus infection status. To study patterns of TCR occurrence, a later analysis re-analyzed previously published TCR beta repertoires from more than 550 donors and added high-resolution HLA genotyping. Rather than drawing on any new phenotypic data, the later analysis identified candidate immune exposures from TCR beta sequences and the way those sequences occurred across donors. In an earlier analysis of roughly 580 of the donors, high-throughput TCR beta sequencing was used to judge whether each TCR beta V gene segment behaved as functional or pseudogenic. Donor age, sex, ethnicity and CMV serostatus were compiled together with the repertoire data. A later genetic analysis used genome-wide SNP genotypes for about 60% of the roughly 700 donors, treating that subset as a discovery cohort. Every discovery cohort repertoire had been produced on one sequencing platform. HLA typing covered class I and class II loci at four-digit resolution. The number of typed donors differed by locus: about 629-630 for A, B, C, DRB1 and DQB1; roughly 510 for DQA1; 606 for DPA1; and approximately 450 for DPB1. Because of strong linkage in the cohort, roughly 5 DR-DQ haplotypes were treated as single units for association and clustering. On average, around 230,000 unique TCR beta nucleotide sequences were sequenced per donor among a few hundred genotyped donors of the cohort, with 15% to 20% of those sequences being non-productive. Here is what the overall study found, with its caveats: Because HLA typing was missing for some donors at each locus, association tests included only the typed subset. Immune exposure information for the cohort was limited to CMV serostatus. A total of roughly 160 TCR beta chains were listed by the study as associated with cytomegalovirus. Compared with equally common non-associated chains, HLA-associated TCR beta chains in a later analysis were more clonally expanded and had lower generation probabilities. A cluster of highly shared sequence variants was judged likely to be a technical artifact of the sequencing pipeline. Assigning TCR associations to individual alleles was difficult when HLA alleles, especially DR and DQ, strongly co-occurred. At a false discovery rate of 0.05, a later analysis linked around 15,000 TCR beta sequences to specific HLA alleles. According to a later genetic analysis, donors in an Asian-associated ancestry cluster had fewer N-insertions in productive TCRs than the roughly 660-donor mean. According to a later analysis, parvovirus B19, influenza, CMV and Epstein-Barr virus appeared linked to several top co-occurrence clusters. Linkage disequilibrium might explain the correlated functional status among segregating V segments, but an unknown experimental factor could not be ruled out. Broadly in line with IMGT annotations, most TCR beta V segments showed up in productive rearrangements about 87% or about 30% of the time in an earlier analysis of 450 to 750 of the donors. Across donors, most TCR sequences were observed very rarely, whereas some public TCRs were present in many individuals. Because the 87-base-pair reads could not distinguish some IMGT-functional V segments, including TRBV6-2 and TRBV6-3, those segments were excluded. The presence/absence analyses assumed that sequencing depth was roughly uniform across donors, and that assumption may not be true. Seventeen rarely observed V segments, including chromosome 9 orphons, were excluded from the earlier analysis of several hundred of the donors because counts were too low. According to the authors, the approach could potentially be generalized to other disease states and immunological phenotypes. In both the original and validation cohorts, the classifier was reported to diagnose cytomegalovirus status with high specificity and sensitivity. In this cohort, only TCR beta chains were sequenced, and detectable features were limited by the absence of alpha or paired-chain data. A later analysis found that TCR association rates varied across HLA loci, with DRB1 alleles showing the most associated TCRs and HLA-C alleles the fewest. A further reported finding was that TCR beta sequences accurately predicted the HLA-A and HLA-B alleles for most subjects in the first cohort. In vitro tests confirmed that three of the cytomegalovirus-associated TCR beta chains recognize cytomegalovirus antigens. V-gene and J-gene trimming of TCR beta chains was associated with a missense DCLRE1C variant in a later genetic analysis, and the association was replicated in an independent cohort. Most CMV-associated TCR beta chains appeared to be HLA-restricted in a later analysis, and the HLA associations seemed to be driven largely by CMV exposure.

As for this clone: No antigen is known for it. Per-nucleotide qualities are absent, and no much larger clonotype sits a single base away.

Preparation of the library involved the immunoSEQ multiplex PCR assay. For the multiplex PCR, a mixture combining 60 forward primers for TCR Vbeta segments and 13 reverse primers for TCR Jbeta segments was used. Amplification of the CDR3 region of rearranged TCR beta genes was performed with a multiplex PCR assay on genomic DNA. On the Illumina HiSeq System, the amplified TCR beta libraries were sequenced as 87-base-pair reads. Under the source paper's analysis protocol: Across the 670 or so repertoires, a later analysis counted some 80 million unique TCR beta chains, around 10 million of which were shared by at least two donors. Raw reads were error-corrected and collapsed into unique sequences with a nearest-neighbor algorithm that merged closely related sequences to remove PCR and sequencing errors. To assign V, D and J gene segments, CDR3 sequences were aligned to IMGT reference sequences. For a sequence to be retained, at least a six-nucleotide match to both a V gene segment and a J gene segment was required. Rearrangements were called productive when the CDR3 lacked stop codons and stayed in frame with V and J; all others were non-productive. CDR3 was defined according to IMGT convention as the region running from the second conserved V-encoded cysteine to the conserved J-encoded phenylalanine. The earlier analysis of 587 of the donors excluded sequences that lacked an unambiguous match to a single V gene segment. An earlier analysis of approximately 590 of the donors called V segments functional above 56.7% productive rearrangements and segregating when the between-donor standard deviation exceeded 5%. A statistical classification framework was built to diagnose cytomegalovirus status from the catalog of TCR beta chain sequences. V and J gene assignment, in a later analysis, came from comparing TCR nucleotide sequences with IMGT/GENE-DB human TR gene sequences. Using the TCRdist pipeline, a later analysis assigned CDR3 sequences along with most-parsimonious VDJ recombination scenarios. In a later analysis, each TCR beta chain was defined by its CDR3 amino acid sequence together with its V-gene family, and reads without a unique V-gene family were excluded. A later analysis removed over 500 highly shared, low-generation-probability nucleotide sequences to deal with suspected cross-contamination and a sequencing artifact. A later analysis calculated a clonal expansion index for each public chain from normalized within-repertoire ranks of inferred template counts. In a later analysis, generation probabilities were computed using a VDJ recombination model fitted to out-of-frame rearrangements, and the results were checked against IGoR. In a later analysis, hypergeometric tests were used to score TCR-TCR, TCR-HLA and TCR-CMV co-occurrence, with a repertoire-size bias correction applied to TCR pairs. False discovery rates were estimated in a later analysis by permuting HLA or CMV assignments 20 times. In a later analysis, co-occurring TCRs were grouped with DBSCAN, and TCRdist sequence similarity was added when clustering was performed within HLA-allele-positive subsets. For co-occurrence clustering, repertoires with fewer than 30,000 or more than 120,000 public chains were excluded, along with about five repertoires with anomalous nucleotide sharing. TCRdb holds this immuneACCESS table with in-frame rearrangements only. Some clones are missing; in checked studies, unresolved V genes explain under half, and the rest has no known cause. V and J calls and clone size are copied from that table; D and trimming were computed from the DNA. The sample data list about 190,000 clones, and more than 65% of these were observed just once. The ten largest clones add up to 4.5% to 7.5% of the sample.

The cohort consisted of approximately 670 healthy bone marrow donors. At the time of sampling, all cohort members were nominally healthy, though unrecorded immune exposures were likely present. The donor tested CMV seropositive and was one of the 289 seropositive cohort members. A peripheral blood sample was provided by each donor, and peripheral blood mononuclear cells were used for TCR beta sequencing. The Qiagen DNeasy Blood Extraction Kit was used to extract genomic DNA from the blood cell samples. Taken from the germline V gene, the CDR1 and CDR2 loops are SGHVS and FNYEAQ. V and J are trimmed by 0 bases and 5 bases, and the gene matches miss 11 bases of the junction. The CDR3 sequence holds 17 residues, the cysteine and phenylalanine included. The CDR3 DNA has 51 bases and is translated from base 1.

The receptor was isolated from a woman aged 25 to 39 in good health and CMV-seropositive. The specimen was PBMCs. Recombination joined TRBV7-6 with TRBJ1-1, with TRBD1 identical over 8 junction bases. The sequenced DNA is TGTGCCAGCAGCTTAGCTAGGGGGGCAGGGGGCTCTACTGAAGCTTTCTTT. It translates to CASSLARGAGGSTEAFF.